This TCR beta chain is drawn from a study of blood T cell repertoires in COVID-19. In the study overall: PBMCs, B-cell-depleted T cells, or T cells provided the cDNA or gDNA that made up the material.

Sequenced by immunoSEQ multiplex PCR; TCRdb stores in-frame clones only, minus some. The table shows some 200,000 clones, with around 84% occurring only once. The specimen sequenced was peripheral blood. This sequence originates from a woman aged 55-75 years who had recovered from COVID-19.

CDR3 amino acids: CASSFNRVGYTF. The CDR3 nucleotides read TGTGCCAGCAGCTTCAACAGGGTTGGCTACACCTTC. V is TRBV5-6 and J is TRBJ1-2; a weak D match, TRBD1 (6 bases). The germline V gene has CDR1 SGHDT and CDR2 YYEEEE. Trimming stripped 2 bases from V and 7 bases from J, with 9 bases between. The CDR3 spans 12 residues.